The next 30 T cell receptor beta chains were all read from a single sample in a study of T cell repertoires in cytomegalovirus infection. Their recognized antigens are unknown. A single record per CDR3 protein comes from TCRdb applying MiXCR to the reads. The sample consists of roughly 800,000 distinct CDR3 sequences, just under 30% of them appearing once. This sample comprised cultured CD8+ T cells from PBMCs, obtained from culture after CMV antigen stimulation. All receptors come from a human donor in good health (CMV status not recorded). Some clones in this sample may be carry-over from other donors' samples.

The CDR3 loop is CASSDWDRGFDSPLHF. The CDR3 nucleotides read TGTGCCAGTAGTGACTGGGACAGGGGGTTTGATTCACCCCTCCACTTT. The gene calls are TRBV19 and TRBJ1-6, with TRBD1 identical over 11 bases. Germline CDR1 LNHDA, CDR2 SQIVND (reference sequence). Trimming cost V 5 bases and J 8 bases; bases outside gene matches: 8. The CDR3 totals 16 residues.

This chain links TRBV6-2 or TRBV6-3 with TRBJ2-7; perhaps D is TRBD1 or TRBD2 (5 bases each). V was clipped by 2 bases and J by 5 bases, with 19 bases between them. CDR3 length: 16 amino acids. Germline assignment: CDR1 MNHEY and CDR2 SVGEGT. The CDR3 here is CASSYGIGTSSNEQYV. CDR3 coding DNA: TGTGCCAGCAGTTACGGGATAGGGACGTCCTCGAACGAGCAGTACGTC.

This clonotype was observed many times. This chain links TRBV7-2 with TRBJ2-1, with 9 bases aligning to TRBD2. Germline CDR1 reads SGHTA; CDR2 reads FQGNSA. V was clipped by 4 bases and J by 4 bases; unmatched bases: 5. The CDR3 spans 15 residues. The CDR3 DNA follows: TGTGCCAGCAGCTCAAGCGGGGGGAGGTACAATGAGCAGTTCTTC. It encodes CASSSSGGRYNEQFF.

V usage is TRBV10-3 and J usage is TRBJ2-7, with D maybe TRBD1 (6 bases). Germline V lookup: CDR1 ENHRY, CDR2 SYGVKD. V shed 0 bases and J shed 3 bases, with 12 bases lying between them. The CDR3 runs 15 residues. The CDR3 loop reads CAISESTGVRYEQYF. As DNA, the CDR3 is TGTGCCATCAGTGAGTCGACAGGAGTTCGCTACGAGCAGTACTTC.

The chain recombines TRBV27 with TRBJ2-7, with a weak D call TRBD2 (5 bases). CDR1 is MNHEY and CDR2 is SMNVEV in the germline V gene (reference sequence). V shed 5 bases and J shed 3 bases, with 11 bases lying between them. The CDR3 is 13 amino acids. This CDR3 reads CASSNSGNYEQYF. The CDR3 DNA follows: TGTGCCAGCAGTAATTCCGGGAACTACGAGCAGTACTTC.

The genes are TRBV29-1 and TRBJ1-4, with D maybe TRBD1 (5 bases). The CDR3 loop spans 15 amino acids. V was trimmed by 3 bases and J by 8 bases, leaving 19 bases between them. Germline CDR1 SQVTM, CDR2 ANQGSEA. The CDR3 is CSVEHRGLGEEKLFF. CDR3 DNA: TGCAGCGTTGAGCACCGGGGCCTCGGGGAAGAAAAACTGTTTTTT.

The V call is TRBV6-2 or TRBV6-3, the J call TRBJ1-1, with no clear D. Between the trimmed V and J ends, which lost 0 bases and 11 bases, there was a span of 13 bases. There are 13 residues in the CDR3. The germline V gene has CDR1 MNHEY and CDR2 SVGEGT. CDR3 coding DNA: TGTGCCAGCAGTTACTCGGGCAGCCCTTTGGCTTTCTTT. Protein product: CASSYSGSPLAFF.

This chain joins TRBV10-3 and TRBJ1-1; D gene ambiguous. V lost 10 bases and J lost 6, with 12 bases in between. The CDR3 length is 11 residues. Germline V gene data show CDR1 as ENHRY and CDR2 as SYGVKD. CDR3 coding DNA: TGTGCCACCCATTCCGGGCCTGAAGCTTTCTTT. Translation: CATHSGPEAFF.

This chain uses TRBV4-1 with TRBJ2-7, with 7 bases matching TRBD1. With 2 bases clipped from V and 3 bases from J, the junction kept 7 bases outside the gene matches. CDR1 and CDR2 from the germline V gene are MGHRA and YSYEKL. The CDR3 is 15 residues long. CDR3 DNA sequence: TGCGCCAGCAGCCAAACTACAGGGGCGAGCTACGAGCAGTACTTC. It encodes CASSQTTGASYEQYF.

This clonotype was detected only a few times. At one of its ends the junction is not consistent with the germline gene, which may arise from a read error. The chain is built from TRBV7-7 and TRBJ2-1; tentative D call: TRBD2 (6 bases). The germline gives CDR1 SSHAT, CDR2 FNYEAQ (reference sequence). This CDR3 region has 15 residues. The CDR3 is CASSLAAVSYNEQFF. The CDR3 nucleotides read TGTGCTAGCAGCTTAGCGGCAGTCTCCTACAATGAGCAGTTCTTC.

This clonotype occurred many times. The chain couples TRBV7-8 to TRBJ1-1; 8 positions match TRBD1. Germline CDR1 reads SGHVS; CDR2 reads FQNEAQ. The V gene end was trimmed by 5 bases and the J gene end by 1 base; junction bases not matched to a gene: 9. The CDR3 totals 16 residues. In DNA, the CDR3 is TGTGCCAGCAGCCCTCGGACAGGGACGGGGAACACTGAAGCTTTCTTT. It codes for CASSPRTGTGNTEAFF.

The V and J genes are TRBV20-1 and TRBJ2-2, with 7 bases matching TRBD1. From germline, CDR1 is DFQATT and CDR2 SNEGSKA (reference sequence). This CDR3 region has 13 residues. Trimming cost V 6 bases and J 4 bases; bases outside gene matches: 5. CDR3 loop: CSAKTGSTGELFF. Here the CDR3 DNA reads TGCAGTGCCAAGACAGGGAGCACCGGGGAGCTGTTTTTT.

There are many counts of this clonotype. The chain joins TRBV27 to TRBJ2-2; 9 nucleotides align to TRBD1. The germline V gene encodes CDR1 MNHEY and CDR2 SMNVEV (reference sequence). The CDR3 sequence is 16 residues long. V shed 4 bases and J 1 base; nucleotides not matched to a gene: 4. The CDR3 nucleotides are TGTGCCAGCAGTTCACCGGGACAGGGGAACACCGGGGAGCTGTTTTTT. The encoded protein is CASSSPGQGNTGELFF.

The V gene is TRBV27, the J gene TRBJ1-5; unclear D gene. The CDR3 is 13 amino acids. Germline V gene sequence: CDR1 MNHEY, CDR2 SMNVEV (reference sequence). V shed 6 bases and J shed 5 bases, with 11 bases lying between them. Here the CDR3 DNA reads TGTGCCAGCAGCGGGTCATGGGATCAGCCCCAGCATTTT. It is translated as CASSGSWDQPQHF.

To note about this clonotype: A much larger clone lies one base from this, so it may be a read error. This sequence joins TRBV7-6 and TRBJ2-4; D may be TRBD1 (6 bases). CDR3 length: 13 residues. Germline assignment: CDR1 SGHVS and CDR2 FNYEAQ. The germline V and J ends were trimmed by 5 bases and 9 bases, with 14 bases remaining between them. The CDR3 DNA sequence: TGTGCCAGCAGCCCCGGGACAAGGGGCATTCAGTACTTC. Translating gives CASSPGTRGIQYF. Looking up the rest from reference TRBV7-6 and TRBJ2-4 gives the full variable domain: GAGVSQSPRYKVTKRGQDVALRCDPISGHVSLYWYRQALGQGPEFLTYFNYEAQQDKSGLPNDRFSAERPEGSISTLTIQRTEQRDSAMYRCASSPGTRGIQYFGAGTRLSVL.

The rearrangement uses TRBV14 and TRBJ1-4, with D tentatively TRBD1 (6 bases). Germline CDR1 reads SGHDN; CDR2 reads FVKESK. The CDR3 extends over 15 amino acids. V lost 4 bases and J 4 bases, leaving 13 bases between the germline ends. DNA of the CDR3: TGTGCCAGCAGCCCGGACAGCCTTGATAATGAAAAACTGTTTTTT. Its protein is CASSPDSLDNEKLFF. The complete variable domain, with remaining parts taken from reference TRBV14 and TRBJ1-4, reads EAGVTQFPSHSVIEKGQTVTLRCDPISGHDNLYWYRRVMGKEIKFLLHFVKESKQDESGMPNNRFLAERTGGTYSTLKVQPAELEDSGVYFCASSPDSLDNEKLFFGSGTQLSVL.

Comments on this clonotype: This may be a read error: a much more frequent sequence differs by one nucleotide. V usage is TRBV25-1 and J usage is TRBJ2-5, with D perhaps TRBD2 (7 bases). This CDR3 is built from 14 residues. Germline loops: CDR1 MGHDK, CDR2 SYGVNS. The V end lost 6 bases, the J end lost 1 base, and 12 bases lay between the germline ends. The CDR3 sequence is CASSSGEGQETQYF. CDR3 DNA sequence: TGTGCCAGCAGCTCAGGGGAGGGCCAAGAGACCCAGTACTTC.

This clonotype showed up just a few times. The genes are TRBV2 and TRBJ2-2; D not resolved. V lost 7 bases and J lost 1, with 7 bases in between. Germline loops: CDR1 SNHLY, CDR2 FYNNEI. The CDR3 has 13 residues. CDR3 protein: CASIAGNTGELFF. CDR3 sequence (DNA): TGTGCCAGCATCGCAGGGAACACCGGGGAGCTGTTTTTT.

This clonotype was observed a few times. The rearrangement joins TRBV7-9 to TRBJ1-2; 7 bases line up with TRBD1. Trimming took 4 bases from V and 8 from J; bases not matched to a gene: 10. From germline, CDR1 is SEHNR and CDR2 FQNEAQ (reference sequence). The CDR3 totals 14 residues. In DNA form, the CDR3 reads TGTGCCAGCAGCTGGTTTGGGACAGTACAGGGCTACACCTTC. Translated, it gives CASSWFGTVQGYTF.

This clonotype came up a few times. V gene TRBV27 combines with J gene TRBJ2-3, with 10 bases that match TRBD2. CDR3 length: 17 amino acids. With 2 bases clipped from V and 6 bases from J, the junction kept 11 bases outside the gene matches. Germline CDR1 and CDR2: MNHEY and SMNVEV (reference sequence). This CDR3 reads CASSLGLAEIEGDTQYF. CDR3 DNA: TGTGCCAGCAGTTTAGGACTAGCGGAGATTGAAGGGGATACGCAGTATTTT.

V usage is TRBV27 and J usage is TRBJ1-2; weak D call: TRBD1 (5 bases). CDR1 and CDR2 from the germline V gene are MNHEY and SMNVEV (reference sequence). This CDR3 has 14 amino acids. Trimming pared 5 bases from V and 6 bases from J, leaving 16 bases between. CDR3 coding DNA: TGTGCCAGCAGTACCTCTTTGGGGGGTCATGGCTACACCTTC. It yields the protein CASSTSLGGHGYTF.

Only a few counts were recorded for this clonotype. The rearrangement links TRBV7-4 to TRBJ2-1; possible D gene TRBD1, 6 bases. The CDR3 runs to 15 residues. The V and J ends lost 6 bases and 4 bases respectively, with 16 bases between them. Germline CDR1 reads SGHVT; CDR2 reads SQSDAQ. The CDR3, as DNA: TGTGCCAGCAGACATCCGGACAGAATATACAATGAGCAGTTCTTC. Amino acids: CASRHPDRIYNEQFF.

This clonotype was seen only a few times. This chain joins TRBV20-1 and TRBJ2-4; TRBD1 agrees at 8 bases. Trimming cost V 0 bases and J 8 bases; bases outside gene matches: 6. CDR1 DFQATT and CDR2 SNEGSKA come from the germline V gene (reference sequence). The CDR3 is made up of 14 amino acids. The CDR3 sequence: CSAREEDRDDIQYF. The DNA of the CDR3 is TGCAGTGCTAGAGAGGAGGACAGGGACGACATTCAGTACTTC.

This clonotype was counted many times. The chain joins TRBV7-9 to TRBJ2-7; 10 nucleotides line up with TRBD1. The CDR3 totals 14 residues. V lost 5 bases to trimming and J lost 5 bases; unmatched junction nucleotides: 6. CDR1 and CDR2 (germline): SEHNR, FQNEAQ (reference sequence). This chain's CDR3 is CASSHRDRGDEQYV. The CDR3 coding sequence is TGTGCCAGCAGCCACCGGGACAGGGGAGACGAGCAGTACGTC.

The chain is built from TRBV7-9 and TRBJ1-4; 8 nucleotides line up with TRBD1. The CDR3 has 15 amino acids. V shed 4 bases and J 7 bases; nucleotides not matched to a gene: 8. CDR1 SEHNR and CDR2 FQNEAQ come from the germline V gene (reference sequence). The DNA of the CDR3 is TGTGCCAGCAGCTCTAACCAGGGGGCTGGTGAAAAACTGTTTTTT. Translating gives CASSSNQGAGEKLFF.

The chain links TRBV6-5 to TRBJ2-5; D may be TRBD2 (6 bases). The germline gives CDR1 MNHEY, CDR2 SVGAGI. The CDR3 totals 15 residues. V was pared by 2 bases and J by 3 bases, with 13 bases between. CDR3 in DNA: TGTGCCAGCAGTTACAGTATTGGGGGGAAAGAGACCCAGTACTTC. Translated: CASSYSIGGKETQYF.

This clonotype has only a few counts. This sequence joins TRBV23-1 and TRBJ1-2; D unclear. TRBV23-1 is classed as an ORF, of uncertain function. Trimming took off 2 bases at V and 8 bases at J, with 9 bases between the two ends. CDR3 length equals 12 residues. CDR3 region: CASSQVFDGYTF. CDR3 bases: TGCGCCAGCAGTCAAGTTTTTGACGGCTACACCTTC.

This rearrangement joins TRBV5-4 to TRBJ2-7, with 7 bases fitting TRBD1. The trim removed 3 bases at V and 1 base at J, leaving 4 bases unmatched. The CDR3 length is 14 residues. The germline CDR1 and CDR2 sequences are SGHNT and YYREEE (reference sequence). The CDR3 DNA reads TGTGCCAGCAGCTATAGGGGACAGTCCTACGAGCAGTACTTC. Amino acid sequence: CASSYRGQSYEQYF.

This clonotype has a count of ten or more. The J gene is TRBJ2-2, the V gene TRBV7-2; a possible D gene is TRBD2 (6 bases). Trimming took off 3 bases at V and 0 bases at J, with 11 bases between the two ends. Germline assignment: CDR1 SGHTA and CDR2 FQGNSA. The CDR3 sequence is 16 residues long. The CDR3 sequence is CASSLAGTPNTGELFF. CDR3 nucleotide sequence: TGTGCCAGCAGCTTGGCCGGGACTCCGAACACCGGGGAGCTGTTTTTT.

This clonotype was seen more than once but under ten times. V usage is TRBV7-3 and J usage is TRBJ2-5; D possibly corresponds to TRBD1 (6 bases). The CDR3 contains 15 residues. The germline V gene encodes CDR1 SGHTA and CDR2 FQGTGA. V was pared by 5 bases and J by 5 bases, with 18 bases between. The CDR3 loop is CASSPAGARKETQYF. Written as DNA, the CDR3 is TGTGCCAGCAGCCCGGCAGGGGCAAGGAAGGAGACCCAGTACTTC.